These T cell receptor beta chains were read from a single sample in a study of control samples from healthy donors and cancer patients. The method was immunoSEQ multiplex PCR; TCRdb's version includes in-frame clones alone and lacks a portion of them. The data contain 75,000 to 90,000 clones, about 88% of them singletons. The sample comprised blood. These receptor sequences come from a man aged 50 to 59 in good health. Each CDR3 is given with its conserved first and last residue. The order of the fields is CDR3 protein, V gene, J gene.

CDR3: CASSQAGQGKETQYF; V: TRBV6-2/TRBV6-3; J: TRBJ2-5
CDR3: CASSSGPPRETQYF; V: TRBV5-1; J: TRBJ2-5
CDR3: CASNPGQGAIEAFF; V: TRBV10-2; J: TRBJ1-1
CDR3: CASSEGANSPLHF; V: TRBV2; J: TRBJ1-6
CDR3: CASGDNNSPLHF; V: TRBV11-1; J: TRBJ1-6
CDR3: CASSFGGGRVNEQFF; V: TRBV7-8; J: TRBJ2-1
CDR3: CASSLDIGGRNYGYTF; V: TRBV11-2; J: TRBJ1-2
CDR3: CASSPNWGDSPLHF; V: TRBV18; J: TRBJ1-6
CDR3: CASRRFVDSYEQYF; V: TRBV6-5; J: TRBJ2-7
CDR3: CASSVIQGAGTGELFF; V: TRBV5-1; J: TRBJ2-2
CDR3: CASSPDWGSEAFF; V: TRBV4-2; J: TRBJ1-1
CDR3: CASSTESSTPGTVNQPQHF; V: TRBV19; J: TRBJ1-5
CDR3: CASSPLQGTEAFF; V: TRBV7-6; J: TRBJ1-1
CDR3: CASSGGTGFIHSRGNTIYF; V: TRBV6-1; J: TRBJ1-3
CDR3: CASSLAGGPLDEQFF; V: TRBV5-4; J: TRBJ2-1
CDR3: CASRALQGTGCTF; V: TRBV10-2; J: TRBJ1-2
CDR3: CASSRVGTGGTGELFF; V: TRBV7-8; J: TRBJ2-2
CDR3: CARDRGVEKLFF; V: TRBV12-3/TRBV12-4; J: TRBJ1-4
CDR3: CASSMQSSGANVLTF; V: TRBV7-2; J: TRBJ2-6
CDR3: CASRDRAGGEQYF; V: TRBV2; J: TRBJ2-7
CDR3: CASEERGSTEAFF; V: TRBV19; J: TRBJ1-1
CDR3: CASSLSKTGLRCF; V: TRBV5-6; J: TRBJ2-7
CDR3: CASSLQGDGNTIYF; V: TRBV5-8; J: TRBJ1-3
CDR3: CASRHRRRTGGTGNTEAFF; V: TRBV7-2; J: TRBJ1-1
CDR3: CASSLAGAYNEQFF; V: TRBV27; J: TRBJ2-1
CDR3: CASSQVVFPRGGYTEAFF; V: TRBV4-1; J: TRBJ1-1
CDR3: CARSQIQATGGSYEQYF; V: TRBV5-3; J: TRBJ2-7
CDR3: CASSSEWGADTQYF; V: TRBV5-1; J: TRBJ2-3
CDR3: CASSPGGGGQPQHF; V: TRBV5-6; J: TRBJ1-5
CDR3: CASSQVLTGGSGANVLTF; V: TRBV3-1/TRBV3-2; J: TRBJ2-6
CDR3: CASSPRLNTEAFF; V: TRBV7-2; J: TRBJ1-1
CDR3: CASSLARTSGAYEQYF; V: TRBV7-9; J: TRBJ2-7
CDR3: CASSLGETQYF; V: TRBV12-3/TRBV12-4; J: TRBJ2-5
CDR3: CASSHGTGGYEQYF; V: TRBV14; J: TRBJ2-7
CDR3: CASSLPGGNNSPLHF; V: TRBV27; J: TRBJ1-6
CDR3: CASSQDLLFPSGQFF; V: TRBV4-1; J: TRBJ2-1
CDR3: CASSLASFRNTEAFF; V: TRBV5-6; J: TRBJ1-1
CDR3: CASSPDSPSSYEQYF; V: TRBV3-1/TRBV3-2; J: TRBJ2-7
CDR3: CASSLLGPQTYETQYF; V: TRBV7-2; J: TRBJ2-5
CDR3: CASSYSFNLQGSSYEQYF; V: TRBV5-1; J: TRBJ2-7
CDR3: CASSRRQGLSNQPQHF; V: TRBV19; J: TRBJ1-5
CDR3: CASSLNPHEQYF; V: TRBV27; J: TRBJ2-7
CDR3: CASSPSWAGGAYEQYF; V: TRBV19; J: TRBJ2-7
CDR3: CATSSAGTQYF; V: TRBV24-1; J: TRBJ2-5
CDR3: CASSDGGNSNQPQHF; V: TRBV18; J: TRBJ1-5